This T cell receptor beta chain was identified in a study of CD8 T cells in ankylosing spondylitis. This clonotype was picked up many times. Its antigen remains unidentified. Via MiXCR, TCRdb re-called the 5' RACE reads, giving one row per CDR3 protein. This table holds 750,000 to 850,000 distinct CDR3 sequences, about 11% found once. CDR1 is DFQATT and CDR2 is SNEGSKA in the germline V gene (reference sequence). The CDR3 totals 14 residues. V trimming: 3 bases; J trimming: 5 bases; junction bases outside the gene matches: 4. Study-level results: For ankylosing spondylitis blood, a TCR beta motif of about eight highly homologous variants appeared characteristic. Some of these motif variants have turned up before, in reports on reactive arthritis synovial fluid and blood. Matched ankylosing spondylitis synovial fluid reportedly contained a significantly enriched population of disease-linked clones.

The source of this sequence is a male donor with ankylosing spondylitis. The chain has TRBV20-1 and TRBJ2-5, with TRBD2 identical over 12 bases. Source material: blood, either unsorted or a sorted T cell fraction (not recorded which). CDR3 nucleotides: TGCAGTGCTAGGCCAGGACTAGCGGGGGAGACCCAGTACTTC. It translates to CSARPGLAGETQYF.